Listed here are 22 T cell receptor beta chains from one sample, sequenced in a study of T cells in Graves' hyperthyroidism and ophthalmopathy. It was RNA transcripts that yielded the amplified TCR beta CDR3 regions. First-round RT-PCR targeting the TCR CDR3 was performed with the HTBI primer set. TCRdb reprocessed the multiplex PCR reads via MiXCR and lists one record per CDR3 protein. This sample yields hundreds of thousands of distinct CDR3 sequences, of which 20% to 25% are seen a single time; around 67% belongs to the top ten. The specimen sequenced was blood. Every receptor here comes from a man in his forties or fifties with Graves' hyperthyroidism.

The V call is TRBV3-1, the J call TRBJ2-1, with 7 bases that match TRBD2. This CDR3 is built from 15 residues. CDR1 is LGHDT, CDR2 YNNKEL, per germline (reference sequence). With 5 bases clipped from V and 12 bases from J, the junction kept 16 bases outside the gene matches. CDR3 sequence: CASSSAGTGRTGQFF. CDR3 DNA sequence: TGTGCCAGCAGCTCAGCGGGGACCGGGAGGACGGGGCAGTTCTTC.

This clonotype appeared many times. The chain combines TRBV27 with TRBJ1-1, with a tentative D call TRBD1 (6 bases). The CDR3 has 14 residues. The V gene's germline CDR1 is MNHEY and CDR2 SMNVEV (reference sequence). Trimming removed 2 bases at V and 4 bases at J, with 11 bases between. CDR3 loop: CASSLGGAGTEAFF. DNA of the CDR3: TGTGCCAGCAGTTTAGGGGGGGCCGGCACTGAAGCTTTCTTT.

This clonotype has ten or more counts. V usage is TRBV2 and J usage is TRBJ2-1; 8 nucleotides match TRBD2. The CDR3 totals 14 residues. The germline V gene encodes CDR1 SNHLY and CDR2 FYNNEI. With 2 bases clipped from V and 6 bases from J, the junction kept 3 bases outside the gene matches. This chain's CDR3 is CASSEILAANEQFF. CDR3 sequence (DNA): TGTGCCAGCAGTGAAATACTAGCGGCCAATGAGCAGTTCTTC.

The rearrangement links TRBV20-1 to TRBJ2-1; 10 nucleotides agree with TRBD2. Germline-derived CDR1 and CDR2 are DFQATT and SNEGSKA (reference sequence). The CDR3 totals 15 residues. J was trimmed by 0 bases and V by 7 bases; bases with no gene match: 6. The chain's CDR3 is CSGRLAGSSYNEQFF. The CDR3, as DNA: TGCAGTGGGAGACTAGCGGGCAGCTCCTACAATGAGCAGTTCTTC.

This chain joins TRBV5-5 and TRBJ2-1; unclear D gene. CDR3 size: 13 residues. Trimming cost V 0 bases and J 9 bases, with 10 bases left between them. Germline V gene data show CDR1 as SGHKS and CDR2 as YYEKEE (reference sequence). The CDR3 nucleotides are TGTGCCAGCAGCTTGGTGAGCGACCTTGAGCAGTTCTTC. Its protein is CASSLVSDLEQFF. The full variable domain, completed using reference TRBV5-5 and TRBJ2-1, is DAGVTQSPTHLIKTRGQQVTLRCSPISGHKSVSWYQQVLGQGPQFIFQYYEKEERGRGNFPDRFSARQFPNYSSELNVNALLLGDSALYLCASSLVSDLEQFFGPGTRLTVL.

This rearrangement joins TRBV24-1 to TRBJ2-7; TRBD1 agrees at 8 bases. In germline, CDR1 is KGHDR, CDR2 SFDVKD. CDR3 size: 15 residues. The V segment lost 3 bases and the J segment 2 bases; nucleotides outside the gene matches: 5. The CDR3: CATSDPGTGTYEQYF. CDR3 nucleotides: TGTGCCACCAGTGATCCCGGGACAGGCACCTACGAGCAGTACTTC.

This clonotype was observed many times. The genes are TRBV2 and TRBJ2-1; 9 positions match TRBD1. CDR1 and CDR2 from the germline V gene are SNHLY and FYNNEI. This CDR3 has 14 residues. V was pared by 7 bases and J by 5 bases, with 6 bases of the junction left unmatched. CDR3 region: CASNGQGYHNEQFF. CDR3 nucleotides: TGTGCCAGCAACGGACAGGGGTATCACAATGAGCAGTTCTTC.

The V gene is TRBV24-1, the J gene TRBJ2-3; 8 positions agree with TRBD1. The CDR3 length is 16 residues. Germline V gene data show CDR1 as KGHDR and CDR2 as SFDVKD. The J segment lost 0 bases and the V segment lost 3 bases, leaving 4 bases of the junction unmatched. CDR3 bases: TGTGCCACCAGTGATCCAGGGGACAGGAGCACAGATACGCAGTATTTT. Protein: CATSDPGDRSTDTQYF.

The count of this clonotype is one. The chain couples TRBV5-4 to TRBJ1-2, with D uncertain. The germline V gene encodes CDR1 SGHNT and CDR2 YYREEE (reference sequence). This CDR3 is 13 amino acids long. V lost 0 bases and J lost 4, with 7 bases in between. In DNA form, the CDR3 reads TGTGCCAGCAGCTTGGAAGGACTCTATGGCTACACCTTC. Translated, it gives CASSLEGLYGYTF.

Only a few counts were recorded for this clonotype. J is TRBJ2-3 and V is TRBV9; unclear D gene. Germline V gene data show CDR1 as SGDLS and CDR2 as YYNGEE. V was pared by 0 bases and J by 2 bases, with 10 bases between. The CDR3 sequence is 15 residues long. CDR3 sequence (DNA): TGTGCCAGCAGCGTAGGTGGAGCACCCACAGATACGCAGTATTTT. This sequence encodes CASSVGGAPTDTQYF.

The chain is built from TRBV6-1 and TRBJ2-5; 12 positions match TRBD2. The CDR3 is 15 amino acids. V lost 6 bases, J lost 2 bases, and 4 bases stayed unmatched. The germline gives CDR1 MNHNS, CDR2 SASEGT. In DNA, the CDR3 is TGTGCCAGCAGGGGCGGACTAGCGGGACAAGAGACCCAGTACTTC. This codes for CASRGGLAGQETQYF.

The rearrangement joins TRBV5-1 to TRBJ2-2, with D unresolved. The CDR3 has 12 amino acids. Germline values: CDR1 SGHRS, CDR2 YFSETQ. Trimming removed 4 bases from V and 7 bases from J, with 8 bases in between. The CDR3 sequence is CASSHDGGELFF. As DNA, the CDR3 is TGCGCCAGCAGCCACGACGGCGGGGAGCTGTTTTTT.

A few counts support this clonotype. The genes are TRBV3-1 and TRBJ1-2; TRBD1 matches 9 bases. The V gene end was trimmed by 0 bases and the J gene end by 4 bases; junction bases not matched to a gene: 6. The CDR3 runs to 16 residues. Germline lookup yields CDR1 LGHDT and CDR2 YNNKEL (reference sequence). CDR3 in DNA: TGTGCCAGCAGCCAAGAAGGGACAGGGAGCTCCTATGGCTACACCTTC. Its protein is CASSQEGTGSSYGYTF.

This clonotype was observed at least ten times. The chain combines TRBV7-6 with TRBJ2-3, with no clear D. The CDR3 totals 15 residues. Trimming removed 2 bases at V and 0 bases at J, with 9 bases between. Germline V lookup: CDR1 SGHVS, CDR2 FNYEAQ. CDR3 coding DNA: TGTGCCAGCAGCTTAAACCTGGAGAGCACAGATACGCAGTATTTT. This sequence encodes CASSLNLESTDTQYF.

The sample holds a few counts of this clonotype. V gene TRBV18 combines with J gene TRBJ1-4; D is unresolved. The CDR3 sequence is 12 residues long. From germline, CDR1 is KGHSH and CDR2 LQKENI. V lost 5 bases, J lost 8 bases, and 9 bases lay in between. DNA of the CDR3: TGTGCCAGCTCAGGGGTCCTGGAAAAACTGTTTTTT. It specifies CASSGVLEKLFF. Looking up the rest from reference TRBV18 and TRBJ1-4 gives the full variable domain: NAGVMQNPRHLVRRRGQEARLRCSPMKGHSHVYWYRQLPEEGLKFMVYLQKENIIDESGMPKERFSAEFPKEGPSILRIQQVVRGDSAAYFCASSGVLEKLFFGSGTQLSVL.

The CDR3 protein is CASSLWAGETQYF. In DNA, the CDR3 is TGCGCCAGCAGCTTGTGGGCCGGAGAGACCCAGTACTTC. The J gene is TRBJ2-5, the V gene TRBV5-1; D gene uncertain. The CDR3 has 13 residues. Between the trimmed V and J ends, which lost 1 base and 4 bases, there was a span of 8 bases. From germline, CDR1 is SGHRS and CDR2 YFSETQ.

The V and J genes are TRBV24-1 and TRBJ2-1; possible D gene TRBD2, 7 bases. Germline CDR1 is KGHDR and CDR2 is SFDVKD. The CDR3 has 16 amino acids. V was pared by 0 bases and J by 8 bases, with 16 bases between. The CDR3 DNA sequence: TGTGCCACCAGTGATTTGAGTAGGGGGGGTTTGCATGAGCAGTTCTTC. Protein sequence: CATSDLSRGGLHEQFF.

The V call is TRBV20-1, the J call TRBJ2-7, with D possibly matching TRBD2 (6 bases). Germline V lookup: CDR1 DFQATT, CDR2 SNEGSKA (reference sequence). The CDR3 contains 15 residues. With 6 bases removed from V and 3 bases from J, the gap between germline ends came to 21 bases. In DNA, the CDR3 is TGCAGTGCCTCTAGAGACGGGGGACCGCACTACGAGCAGTACTTC. The encoded protein is CSASRDGGPHYEQYF.

The V and J genes are TRBV20-1 and TRBJ1-2, with D unclear. Per germline, CDR1 DFQATT and CDR2 SNEGSKA (reference sequence). V lost 6 bases, J lost 5 bases, and 16 bases lay in between. The CDR3 is made up of 13 amino acids. CDR3 bases: TGCAGTGCGCCCTTTAAAGCTGGGTATGGCTACACCTTC. Translation: CSAPFKAGYGYTF.

The V and J genes are TRBV5-1 and TRBJ2-4; 14 bases line up with TRBD2. V trimming: 3 bases; J trimming: 2 bases; junction bases outside the gene matches: 4. CDR1 SGHRS and CDR2 YFSETQ come from the germline V gene. This CDR3 region has 17 residues. DNA of the CDR3: TGCGCCAGCAGCTGGACTAGCGGGAGGTCTTCCAAAAACATTCAGTACTTC. Translated: CASSWTSGRSSKNIQYF.

In its sample, this clonotype was seen a few times. CDR3 in DNA: TGTGCCACCAGCAGATCCCCGGGACTAGCCTACGAGCAGTACTTC. This gives the protein CATSRSPGLAYEQYF. The chain uses TRBV15 and TRBJ2-7, with 8 bases matching TRBD2. The CDR3 length is 15 residues. The ends lost 2 bases at V and 2 bases at J; junction bases unmatched: 5. Germline assignment: CDR1 LNHNV and CDR2 YYDKDF (reference sequence).

The J gene is TRBJ2-3, the V gene TRBV18, with D tentatively TRBD2 (5 bases). This CDR3 contains 17 residues. CDR1 is KGHSH, CDR2 LQKENI, per germline. Trimming stripped 5 bases from V and 3 bases from J, with 21 bases between. CDR3 sequence: CASSTTSAGPLTDTQYF. CDR3 DNA sequence: TGTGCCAGCTCAACCACGTCCGCGGGCCCCCTGACAGATACGCAGTATTTT.